The next 30 T cell receptor beta chains were all read from a single sample in a study of Ad26.COV2.S vaccination and SARS-CoV-2 variants. Treatment described: approximately 18 received Ad26.COV2.S at low or high dose, single or two shots; a few received placebo; per-sample allocation not given. Day 63 after the first vaccine or placebo injection was the time point for sampling. Clones were read by immunoSEQ multiplex PCR, and TCRdb kept only the in-frame ones, dropping some. The table records about 440,000 clones, 80% to 95% of them present only once. Material: peripheral blood, obtained in a trial of Ad26.COV2.S vaccine versus placebo. The receptors shown here come from a person between 18 and 59 years old who received the Ad26.COV2.S COVID-19 vaccine or a placebo.

The chain combines TRBV9 with TRBJ2-7, with a tentative D call TRBD2 (5 bases). V lost 0 bases to trimming and J lost 4 bases, with 20 bases between them. The CDR3 contains 17 residues. The germline CDR1 and CDR2 sequences are SGDLS and YYNGEE. The CDR3 DNA follows: TGTGCCAGCAGCGTAGGATACAGCGGTAGCTCTCCTTACGAGCAGTACTTC. As protein: CASSVGYSGSSPYEQYF.

The chain links TRBV3-1 (or the pseudogene TRBV3-2) to TRBJ1-1, with unresolved D. V gave up 5 bases and J gave up 5 bases, with 9 bases separating them. CDR1 and CDR2 (germline): LGHDT, YNNKEL (reference sequence). The CDR3 is made up of 12 amino acids. CDR3 sequence: CASSGGRTEAFF. CDR3 coding DNA: TGTGCCAGCAGCGGAGGGAGGACTGAAGCTTTCTTT.

The J gene is TRBJ2-1, the V gene TRBV14; D not resolved. Per germline, CDR1 SGHDN and CDR2 FVKESK. The CDR3 has 11 amino acids. Trimming removed 4 bases at V and 4 bases at J, with 2 bases between. In DNA form, the CDR3 reads TGTGCCAGCAGCCTTTACAATGAGCAGTTCTTC. This encodes CASSLYNEQFF.

The genes are TRBV28 and TRBJ2-7, with 7 positions matching TRBD1. Germline loops: CDR1 MDHEN, CDR2 SYDVKM. With V trimmed by 6 bases and J by 1 base, 9 bases remained unmatched. This CDR3 has 15 amino acids. The CDR3 region has the DNA TGTGCCAGCAGCGAAACCGGGACAGTATCCTACGAGCAGTACTTC. Amino acid sequence: CASSETGTVSYEQYF.

J is TRBJ1-4 and V is TRBV28; possibly TRBD1 for D (5 bases). The ends were cut back, 7 bases at V and 7 bases at J, with 16 bases in the middle. Germline V lookup: CDR1 MDHEN, CDR2 SYDVKM. The CDR3 totals 14 residues. The CDR3: CASTPRGMGEKLFF. The CDR3 DNA reads as TGTGCCAGCACCCCACGGGGGATGGGTGAAAAACTGTTTTTT.

This sequence joins TRBV5-1 and TRBJ1-2; D is ambiguous. The CDR3 spans 15 residues. CDR1 and CDR2 from the germline V gene are SGHRS and YFSETQ. Trimming took 5 bases from V and 0 from J, leaving 14 bases between them. The CDR3 DNA is TGCGCCAGCAGGGGCAGTGCCTTAGCTAACTATGGCTACACCTTC. Protein: CASRGSALANYGYTF.

Points on this clone: The same CDR3 can be traced to other DNA sequences in this sample. This chain connects TRBV19 to TRBJ1-2; 8 bases match TRBD1. From germline, CDR1 is LNHDA and CDR2 SQIVND (reference sequence). The CDR3 runs to 15 residues. V lost 3 bases and J lost 4; bases outside the gene matches: 7. The CDR3 coding sequence is TGTGCCAGTAGTATTGGTACAGGGGGAGGCTATGGCTACACCTTC. Translated, it gives CASSIGTGGGYGYTF.

This rearrangement joins TRBV28 to TRBJ1-2, with D unclear. The germline CDR1 and CDR2 sequences are MDHEN and SYDVKM. Between the trimmed V and J ends, which lost 10 bases and 6 bases, there was a span of 15 bases. CDR3 length: 12 amino acids. The CDR3 DNA reads TGTGCCATTACAAGAGGTACGGATGGCTACACCTTC. Translated: CAITRGTDGYTF.

This chain connects TRBV3-1 (or the pseudogene TRBV3-2) to TRBJ2-1; 9 bases are a match to TRBD1. Germline loops: CDR1 LGHDT, CDR2 YNNKEL (reference sequence). Unmatched junction bases numbered 3, after V lost 3 bases and J lost 6 bases. This CDR3 is 14 amino acids long. The CDR3 reads CASSHGQGSNEQFF. The DNA for the CDR3 is TGTGCCAGCAGCCACGGACAGGGGAGCAATGAGCAGTTCTTC.

This chain connects TRBV9 to TRBJ2-3; D is tentatively TRBD1 or TRBD2 (5 bases each). CDR1 SGDLS and CDR2 YYNGEE come from the germline V gene. The CDR3 is 16 amino acids. V was trimmed by 0 bases and J by 2 bases, leaving 13 bases between them. DNA of the CDR3: TGTGCCAGCAGCGTAGGTCGAGGGGACCCCACAGATACGCAGTATTTT. It translates to CASSVGRGDPTDTQYF. Looking up the rest from reference TRBV9 and TRBJ2-3 gives the full variable domain: DSGVTQTPKHLITATGQRVTLRCSPRSGDLSVYWYQQSLDQGLQFLIQYYNGEERAKGNILERFSAQQFPDLHSELNLSSLELGDSALYFCASSVGRGDPTDTQYFGPGTRLTVL.

The chain is built from TRBV28 and TRBJ1-2; TRBD1 is a possible D gene (5 bases). V was trimmed by 2 bases and J by 4 bases, leaving 14 bases between them. Germline CDR1 reads MDHEN; CDR2 reads SYDVKM. This CDR3 has 15 amino acids. The CDR3 DNA is TGTGCCAGCAGTTTACGAGCAGGGTTCGGCTATGGCTACACCTTC. Translating gives CASSLRAGFGYGYTF.

The chain combines TRBV19 with TRBJ2-7; TRBD2 matches at 10 bases. V was clipped by 1 base and J by 0 bases; unmatched bases: 3. CDR3 length: 16 residues. Germline V gene sequence: CDR1 LNHDA, CDR2 SQIVND (reference sequence). The CDR3 loop reads CASSIAASGSSYEQYF. CDR3 DNA sequence: TGTGCCAGTAGTATAGCCGCTAGCGGGAGCTCCTACGAGCAGTACTTC.

The rearrangement links TRBV5-6 to TRBJ1-1; maybe TRBD1 (6 bases). Germline V gives CDR1 SGHDT, CDR2 YYEEEE. Trimming shortened V by 4 bases and J by 10 bases, and 26 bases separated the two germline ends. CDR3 length equals 16 residues. The CDR3 coding sequence is TGTGCCAGCAGCCGGAGGGGGGCGGCCCCCGGAGGACTAGCTTTCTTT. This gives the protein CASSRRGAAPGGLAFF.

The chain carries TRBV27 and TRBJ2-7, with TRBD1 matching 8 bases. Unmatched junction bases numbered 7, after V lost 0 bases and J lost 6 bases. The CDR3 covers 15 residues. CDR1 and CDR2 (germline): MNHEY, SMNVEV (reference sequence). CDR3 bases: TGTGCCAGCAGTTTATCGTGGCAGGGGGCTTTCGAGCAGTACTTC. This gives the protein CASSLSWQGAFEQYF.

The chain carries TRBV7-9 and TRBJ1-1, with TRBD1 identical over 7 bases. Unmatched junction bases numbered 26, after V lost 8 bases and J lost 11 bases. CDR3 length equals 17 residues. Germline V gene sequence: CDR1 SEHNR, CDR2 FQNEAQ (reference sequence). The CDR3, as DNA: TGTGCCAGCCGAGCTTATAGCCGGACAGGCTCCCTGGAGGTGGCTTTCTTT. Protein product: CASRAYSRTGSLEVAFF.

The gene calls are TRBV28 and TRBJ1-4; D unclear. The CDR3 is 14 residues long. Per germline, CDR1 MDHEN and CDR2 SYDVKM. V was cut by 6 bases and J by 2 bases, with 10 bases left in between. The CDR3 sequence is CASSPFSTNEKLFF. CDR3 sequence (DNA): TGTGCCAGCAGCCCCTTTTCGACTAATGAAAAACTGTTTTTT.

As concerns this clone: The junction shows a germline mismatch at one end, possibly a read error. The chain carries TRBV12-3 or TRBV12-4 and TRBJ2-4; possibly TRBD1 or TRBD2 for D (5 bases each). The CDR3 has 11 residues. CDR3 in DNA: TGTGCCAGCAGTGGGGCCCAACTAGTTAACTTC. It is translated as CASSGAQLVNF.

The chain combines TRBV7-8 with TRBJ1-1, with D tentatively TRBD1 (6 bases). V was trimmed by 5 bases and J by 5 bases, leaving 18 bases between them. The CDR3 runs to 15 residues. CDR1 is SGHVS and CDR2 is FQNEAQ in the germline V gene. The CDR3 DNA sequence: TGTGCCAGCAGCCCAAGGACAGTTACGGGTACTGAAGCTTTCTTT. Amino acid sequence: CASSPRTVTGTEAFF. Looking up the rest from reference TRBV7-8 and TRBJ1-1 gives the full variable domain: GAGVSQSPRYKVAKRGQDVALRCDPISGHVSLFWYQQALGQGPEFLTYFQNEAQLDKSGLPSDRFFAERPEGSVSTLKIQRTQQEDSAVYLCASSPRTVTGTEAFFGQGTRLTVV.

The rearrangement links TRBV7-9 to TRBJ1-1; no clear D gene. The CDR3 has 13 residues. V was shortened by 4 bases and J by 4 bases, with 10 bases between the two germline ends. The V gene's germline CDR1 is SEHNR and CDR2 FQNEAQ (reference sequence). The CDR3 is CASSSEGSTEAFF. CDR3 nucleotide sequence: TGTGCCAGCAGCTCAGAGGGAAGCACTGAAGCTTTCTTT.

The chain carries TRBV5-1 and TRBJ2-3, with a possible D match to TRBD1 (5 bases). The V gene lost 7 bases and the J gene lost 0 bases, with 12 bases spanning the gap. CDR1 and CDR2 from the germline V gene are SGHRS and YFSETQ. The CDR3 runs 14 residues. As DNA, the CDR3 is TGCGCCAGCGTCCAGGGCTCAAGCACAGATACGCAGTATTTT. This encodes CASVQGSSTDTQYF. Full variable domain (remainder filled in from reference TRBV5-1 and TRBJ2-3): KAGVTQTPRYLIKTRGQQVTLSCSPISGHRSVSWYQQTPGQGLQFLFEYFSETQRNKGNFPGRFSGRQFSNSRSEMNVSTLELGDSALYLCASVQGSSTDTQYFGPGTRLTVL.

The chain recombines TRBV28 with TRBJ1-2; no clear D. The CDR3 contains 13 residues. The V gene's germline CDR1 is MDHEN and CDR2 SYDVKM. Trimming left V 5 bases short and J 8 bases short, with 15 bases between. Here the CDR3 DNA reads TGTGCCAGCAGTGGCCCCAAATGGTACGGCTACACCTTC. This encodes CASSGPKWYGYTF.

The rearrangement joins TRBV6-5 to TRBJ2-7; either TRBD1 or TRBD2 may supply D (5 bases each). Trimming took off 2 bases at V and 2 bases at J, with 16 bases between the two ends. This CDR3 spans 16 amino acids. The V gene's germline CDR1 is MNHEY and CDR2 SVGAGI. CDR3 coding DNA: TGTGCCAGCAGTTACCTACGAGGGGTCGAAGCCTACGAGCAGTACTTC. Translation gives CASSYLRGVEAYEQYF.

The V and J genes are TRBV6-9 and TRBJ2-7; the D gene is possibly TRBD1 (6 bases). The CDR3 spans 16 residues. CDR1 MNHGY and CDR2 SVAAGI come from the germline V gene. V gave up 3 bases and J gave up 1 base, with 16 bases separating them. The chain's CDR3 is CASSYLRTARSYEQYF. The CDR3 nucleotides are TGTGCCAGCAGTTACTTGCGGACAGCCAGATCCTACGAGCAGTACTTC.

This chain connects TRBV7-8 to TRBJ2-2; 8 bases are a match to TRBD2. With 1 base clipped from V and 6 bases from J, the junction kept 4 bases outside the gene matches. CDR3 length: 15 amino acids. Germline values: CDR1 SGHVS, CDR2 FQNEAQ. In DNA, the CDR3 is TGTGCCAGCAGCTTAGTCGGGAGGGGTGCCGGGGAGCTGTTTTTT. Its translation is CASSLVGRGAGELFF.

The rearrangement joins TRBV6-5 to TRBJ2-5, with 8 bases aligning to TRBD2. CDR3 length equals 15 residues. The V gene's germline CDR1 is MNHEY and CDR2 SVGAGI. J gave up 0 bases and V 6 bases, and 6 bases lay outside the gene matches. The CDR3 region has the DNA TGTGCCAGCAGAGTTACGGGGGGGGACCAAGAGACCCAGTACTTC. Its protein is CASRVTGGDQETQYF.

J is TRBJ2-2 and V is TRBV28; 12 nucleotides line up with TRBD2. The V gene end was trimmed by 4 bases and the J gene end by 6 bases; junction bases not matched to a gene: 3. CDR3 length: 15 amino acids. Germline-derived CDR1 and CDR2 are MDHEN and SYDVKM. In DNA form, the CDR3 reads TGTGCCAGCAGTTCCCTAGCGGGAGGGGCCGGGGAGCTGTTTTTT. This gives the protein CASSSLAGGAGELFF.

This clone was found once. J is TRBJ2-3 and V is TRBV2, with a weak D call TRBD2 (6 bases). V was cut by 3 bases and J by 2 bases, with 12 bases left in between. Per germline, CDR1 SNHLY and CDR2 FYNNEI. The CDR3 runs 15 residues. CDR3 DNA sequence: TGTGCCAGCAGTGACAGGACTACATACACAGATACGCAGTATTTT. This gives the protein CASSDRTTYTDTQYF. The whole variable domain, filled in from reference TRBV2 and TRBJ2-3, reads EPEVTQTPSHQVTQMGQEVILRCVPISNHLYFYWYRQILGQKVEFLVSFYNNEISEKSEIFDDQFSVERPDGSNFTLKIRSTKLEDSAMYFCASSDRTTYTDTQYFGPGTRLTVL.

The chain is built from TRBV5-1 and TRBJ2-1; 12 bases map to TRBD2. Per the germline V gene, CDR1 is SGHRS and CDR2 is YFSETQ. V shed 0 bases, J shed 9 bases, and the junction held 10 bases outside the gene matches. CDR3 length: 17 amino acids. The chain's CDR3 is CASSLGLAGGYGSEQFF. As DNA, the CDR3 is TGCGCCAGCAGCTTGGGCCTAGCGGGAGGGTACGGGAGTGAGCAGTTCTTC.

A few counts support this clone. CDR3 region: CASSLPRTDYEQYF. CDR3 DNA: TGTGCCAGCAGTTTACCCCGGACAGACTACGAGCAGTACTTC. The chain joins TRBV27 to TRBJ2-7; a weak D match, TRBD1 (6 bases). Per germline, CDR1 MNHEY and CDR2 SMNVEV (reference sequence). The CDR3 consists of 14 residues. V lost 2 bases, J lost 3 bases, and 11 bases lay in between.

J is TRBJ1-6 and V is TRBV28, with TRBD1 identical over 7 bases. This CDR3 has 16 residues. V lost 0 bases and J lost 10; bases outside the gene matches: 9. CDR1 is MDHEN and CDR2 is SYDVKM in the germline V gene. The CDR3 nucleotides are TGTGCCAGCAGTTTATGGGGTGGGGACAGCCTGTCACCCCTCCACTTT. Encoded protein: CASSLWGGDSLSPLHF.